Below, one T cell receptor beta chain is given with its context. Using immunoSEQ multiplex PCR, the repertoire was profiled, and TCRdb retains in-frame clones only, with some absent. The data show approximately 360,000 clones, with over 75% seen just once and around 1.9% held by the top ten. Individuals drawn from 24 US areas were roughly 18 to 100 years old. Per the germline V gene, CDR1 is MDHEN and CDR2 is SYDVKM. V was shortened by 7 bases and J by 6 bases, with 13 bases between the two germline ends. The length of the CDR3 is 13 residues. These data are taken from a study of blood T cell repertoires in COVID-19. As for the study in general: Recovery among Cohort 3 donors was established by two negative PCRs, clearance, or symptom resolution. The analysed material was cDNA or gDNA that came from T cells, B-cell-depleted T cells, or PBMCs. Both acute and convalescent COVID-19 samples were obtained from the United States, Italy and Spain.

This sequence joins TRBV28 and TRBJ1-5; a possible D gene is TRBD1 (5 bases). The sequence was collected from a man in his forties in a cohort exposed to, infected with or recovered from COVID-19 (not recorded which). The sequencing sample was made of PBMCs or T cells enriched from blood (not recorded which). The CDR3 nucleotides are TGTGCCAGCAAGTTTGGGGGGTCTCAGCCCCAGCATTTT. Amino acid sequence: CASKFGGSQPQHF. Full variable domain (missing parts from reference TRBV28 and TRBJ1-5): DVKVTQSSRYLVKRTGEKVFLECVQDMDHENMFWYRQDPGLGLRLIYFSYDVKMKEKGDIPEGYSVSREKKERFSLILESASTNQTSMYLCASKFGGSQPQHFGDGTRLSIL.